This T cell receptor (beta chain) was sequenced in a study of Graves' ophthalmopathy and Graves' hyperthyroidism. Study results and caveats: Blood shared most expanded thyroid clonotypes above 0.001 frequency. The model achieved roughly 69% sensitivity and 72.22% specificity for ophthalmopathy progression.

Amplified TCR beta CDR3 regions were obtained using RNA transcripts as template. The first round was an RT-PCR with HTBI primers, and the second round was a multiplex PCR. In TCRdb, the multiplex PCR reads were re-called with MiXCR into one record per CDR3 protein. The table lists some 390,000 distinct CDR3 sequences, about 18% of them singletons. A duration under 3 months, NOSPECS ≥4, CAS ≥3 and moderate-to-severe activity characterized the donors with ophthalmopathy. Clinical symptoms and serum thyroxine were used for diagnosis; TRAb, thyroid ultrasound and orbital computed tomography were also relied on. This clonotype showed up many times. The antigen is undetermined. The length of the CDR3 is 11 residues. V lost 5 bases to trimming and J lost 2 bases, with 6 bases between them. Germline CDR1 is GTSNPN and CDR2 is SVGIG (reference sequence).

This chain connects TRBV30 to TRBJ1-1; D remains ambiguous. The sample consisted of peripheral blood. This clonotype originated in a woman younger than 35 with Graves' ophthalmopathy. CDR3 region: CAWQVNTEAFF. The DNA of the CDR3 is TGTGCCTGGCAAGTCAACACTGAAGCTTTCTTT.